The clone carrying this T cell receptor beta chain was seen repeatedly, ten times or more. The antigen is unknown. Germline CDR1 and CDR2: SGHAT and FQNNGV. CDR3 size: 13 residues. Trimming shortened V by 1 base and J by 2 bases, and 4 bases separated the two germline ends. A universal primer site was added by template switching, and unique molecular identifiers were carried by the cDNA. MiXCR was run by TCRdb on the 5' RACE reads, yielding one entry per CDR3 protein. The data hold around 290,000 distinct CDR3 sequences, with roughly 9% observed a single time. The data stem from a study of identical twins. General observations from the study: The authors noted that invariant MAIT and iNKT cells could partly confound zero-insertion analyses. Beta out-of-frame twin sharing showed a weaker excess. Conclusions rested on cross-sectional statistics rather than following the same donors.

The same data also went into a second study, on yellow fever vaccine responses in identical twins.

The receptor was isolated from a woman aged 18-35 years in good health. This chain connects TRBV11-2 to TRBJ2-3; D gene ambiguous. The sequenced sample consisted of CD8+ T cells sorted from blood. CDR3 sequence (DNA): TGTGCCAGCAGCTTAGCGCCCACAGATACGCAGTATTTT. Residues: CASSLAPTDTQYF.